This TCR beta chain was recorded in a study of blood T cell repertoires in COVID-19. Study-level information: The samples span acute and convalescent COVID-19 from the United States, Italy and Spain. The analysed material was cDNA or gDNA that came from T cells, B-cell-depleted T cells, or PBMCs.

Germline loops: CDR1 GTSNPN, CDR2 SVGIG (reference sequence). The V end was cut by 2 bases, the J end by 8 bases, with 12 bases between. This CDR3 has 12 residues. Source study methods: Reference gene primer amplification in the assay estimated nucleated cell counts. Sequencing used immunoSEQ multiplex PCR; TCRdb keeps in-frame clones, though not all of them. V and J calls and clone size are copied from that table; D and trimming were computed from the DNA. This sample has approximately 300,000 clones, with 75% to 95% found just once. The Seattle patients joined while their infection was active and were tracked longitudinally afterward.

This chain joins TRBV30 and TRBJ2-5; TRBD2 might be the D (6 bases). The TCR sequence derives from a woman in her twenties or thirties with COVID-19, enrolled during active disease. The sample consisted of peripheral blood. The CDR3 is CAWSYGRRTQYF. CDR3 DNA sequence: TGTGCCTGGAGTTACGGGAGACGAACCCAGTACTTC.